This T cell receptor beta chain derives from a study of blood T cell repertoires in COVID-19. From germline, CDR1 is MDHEN and CDR2 SYDVKM. V was clipped by 5 bases and J by 12 bases; unmatched bases: 13. The CDR3 extends over 15 amino acids. Per the original data handling: Nucleated cell counts were estimated from reference gene primer amplification. Clones were read by immunoSEQ multiplex PCR, and TCRdb kept only the in-frame ones, dropping some. V, J and clone size are those of that table, while D and trimming were read from the DNA. The sample has more than 300,000 clones; around nine tenths are singletons. The sample holds a few counts of this clone.

The chain has TRBV28 and TRBJ2-7; 13 positions match TRBD2. The receptor was isolated from a young woman with COVID-19, enrolled during active disease. Sequenced material: peripheral blood. The DNA for the CDR3 is TGTGCCAGCAGTCCCCCCCGGACTAGCGGGGGTGACATGTACGTC. As protein: CASSPPRTSGGDMYV.